Listed below are T cell receptor beta chains from one sample, sequenced in a study of CXCR3-negative and CXCR3-positive naive CD8 T cells. TCRdb reprocessed the 5' RACE reads, with one entry per CDR3 protein and no DNA. The sample holds about 24,000 distinct CDR3 sequences. What was sequenced was naive CXCR3- CD8+ T cells from blood. These receptors originate from a human donor in good health. Some clones in this sample may be carry-over from other donors' samples. The CDR3 runs from the conserved cysteine through the conserved F or W. Only part of the rows carry a size: once, few, many, or a class if the clone is expanded.

cdr3_length: 17
j_call: TRBJ1-1
clone_size: -
v_call: TRBV7-9
cdr3_aa: CASSLAPGGGLNTEAFF

cdr3_length: 15
j_call: TRBJ2-2
clone_size: -
v_call: TRBV29-1
cdr3_aa: CSVEGAFSNTGELFF

cdr3_length: 19
j_call: TRBJ2-2
clone_size: -
v_call: TRBV5-1
cdr3_aa: CASSSGLAGGHGVTGELFF

cdr3_length: 13
j_call: TRBJ2-7
clone_size: -
v_call: TRBV20-1
cdr3_aa: CSAREEGSYEQYF

cdr3_length: 13
j_call: TRBJ2-2
clone_size: -
v_call: TRBV5-6
cdr3_aa: CASSSLKTGELFF

cdr3_length: 15
j_call: TRBJ2-2
clone_size: -
v_call: TRBV7-2
cdr3_aa: CASSFWGGGTGELFF

cdr3_length: 15
j_call: TRBJ2-7
clone_size: -
v_call: TRBV28
cdr3_aa: CASSPTSPGPYEQYF

cdr3_length: 11
j_call: TRBJ2-2
clone_size: -
v_call: TRBV29-1
cdr3_aa: CSAQGSGELFF

cdr3_length: 13
j_call: TRBJ1-2
clone_size: -
v_call: TRBV29-1
cdr3_aa: CSVEFGQRYGYTF

cdr3_length: 13
j_call: TRBJ2-7
clone_size: -
v_call: TRBV14
cdr3_aa: CASSQISGDEQYF

cdr3_length: 13
j_call: TRBJ1-2
clone_size: -
v_call: TRBV7-8
cdr3_aa: CASSRIQGDGYTF

cdr3_length: 14
j_call: TRBJ2-4
clone_size: -
v_call: TRBV14
cdr3_aa: CAVGQRLAKNIQYF

cdr3_length: 12
j_call: TRBJ1-1
clone_size: -
v_call: TRBV7-6
cdr3_aa: CASSAGETEAFF

cdr3_length: 17
j_call: TRBJ2-1
clone_size: -
v_call: TRBV7-3
cdr3_aa: CASSLTLSSGDLDEQFF

cdr3_length: 14
j_call: TRBJ2-3
clone_size: -
v_call: TRBV6-2/TRBV6-3
cdr3_aa: CASRGSWVPDTQYF

cdr3_length: 15
j_call: TRBJ1-1
clone_size: -
v_call: TRBV7-3
cdr3_aa: CASSWNRGENTEAFF

cdr3_length: 14
j_call: TRBJ1-1
clone_size: -
v_call: TRBV7-9
cdr3_aa: CASSPGTSNTEAFF

cdr3_length: 14
j_call: TRBJ2-7
clone_size: -
v_call: TRBV7-9
cdr3_aa: CASSSVRRSYEQYF

cdr3_length: 14
j_call: TRBJ2-1
clone_size: -
v_call: TRBV6-2/TRBV6-3
cdr3_aa: CASTPGQASNEQFF

cdr3_length: 13
j_call: TRBJ1-4
clone_size: -
v_call: TRBV12-3/TRBV12-4
cdr3_aa: CASNKDRGFKLFF

cdr3_length: 16
j_call: TRBJ1-1
clone_size: -
v_call: TRBV7-6
cdr3_aa: CASSLAPDGALTEAFF

cdr3_length: 15
j_call: TRBJ2-7
clone_size: -
v_call: TRBV7-2
cdr3_aa: CASSPGLAGGYEQYF

cdr3_length: 11
j_call: TRBJ2-1
clone_size: medium-sized
v_call: TRBV7-2
cdr3_aa: CASRLYNEQFF

cdr3_length: 16
j_call: TRBJ2-3
clone_size: -
v_call: TRBV4-3
cdr3_aa: CASSQGAAASTDTQYF

cdr3_length: 15
j_call: TRBJ2-5
clone_size: -
v_call: TRBV15
cdr3_aa: CATSRDYRDGETQYF